This is a list of T cell receptor beta chains from one sample in a study of cytomegalovirus exposure and HLA in healthy donors. Clones were sequenced by immunoSEQ multiplex PCR, and TCRdb holds only the in-frame ones, with some missing. The sample yields approximately 150,000 clones, about 84% seen once. Sample: PBMCs. The receptors were sampled from a woman aged 18-29 years in good health and CMV-seropositive. The CDR3 runs from the conserved cysteine through the conserved F or W. D genes are given only for firm matches. Rows may omit the clone size; those that give it use once, few, many or a size class.

v_gene,abundance,j_gene,d_gene,CDR3nt,CDR3aa
TRBV19,-,TRBJ1-1,-,TGTGCCACCTCTCCCATGCAGAGACATGATAAGGAAGCTTTCTTT,CATSPMQRHDKEAFF
TRBV6-6,few,TRBJ2-5,-,TGTGCCAGCAGTTCCCACCAGGGGCAACAAGAGACCCAGTACTTC,CASSSHQGQQETQYF
TRBV18,-,TRBJ2-7,-,TGTGCCAGCTCACCACCGGCAGGTTCCTACGAGCAGTACTTC,CASSPPAGSYEQYF
TRBV10-3,once,TRBJ1-6,TRBD1,TGTGCCATCAGTGCCTCCCAGGGGGCCTCACCCCTCCACTTT,CAISASQGASPLHF
TRBV28,-,TRBJ1-5,TRBD1,TGTGCCAGCATCTTCGGGGACAGGCGAGGTAGTCAGCCCCAGCATTTT,CASIFGDRRGSQPQHF
TRBV19,-,TRBJ1-5,TRBD1,TGTGCCAGTAGTGACAGGGGGGGAAGCAATCAGCCCCAGCATTTT,CASSDRGGSNQPQHF
TRBV18,-,TRBJ2-7,-,TGTGCCAGCTCGCCACGCCGCGGGGGCGCCTCCTACGAGCAGTACTTC,CASSPRRGGASYEQYF
TRBV4-1,-,TRBJ2-7,TRBD1,TGCGCCAGCAGCCAATGGGCAGGGGGCAGCTCCTACGAGCAGTACTTC,CASSQWAGGSSYEQYF
TRBV15,-,TRBJ1-1,-,TGTGCCACCAGCAGAGTCTCGGAAGCTTTCTTT,CATSRVSEAFF
TRBV11-2,-,TRBJ1-1,-,TGTGCCAGCAGCTTAGACAGGGCTGTAGGCACTGAAGCTTTCTTT,CASSLDRAVGTEAFF
TRBV10-2,-,TRBJ2-1,-,TGCGCCAGCAGTGAGTCGACGGGACGGGGGGCGGCAATAGAGCAGTTCTTC,CASSESTGRGAAIEQFF
TRBV28,-,TRBJ2-3,TRBD2,TGTGCCAGCAGTCTTCGGACTAGCGGGGGAATTCAGTTGTATTTT,CASSLRTSGGIQLYF
TRBV6-1,few,TRBJ1-4,TRBD1,TGTGCCAGCAGGCCGGGACAGCCTAATGAAAAACTGTTTTTT,CASRPGQPNEKLFF
TRBV4-1,-,TRBJ1-2,-,TGCGCCAGCAGTTCCGCCCGGGGTGACTATGGCTACACCTTC,CASSSARGDYGYTF
TRBV10-3,-,TRBJ1-2,-,TGTGCCATCAGTGGGGGAGGGGAGGGGAATGGCTACACCTTC,CAISGGGEGNGYTF
TRBV6-5,-,TRBJ1-1,TRBD1,TGTGCCAGCAGGCGACAGGGACCTAACACTGAAGCTTTCTTT,CASRRQGPNTEAFF
TRBV4-1,-,TRBJ1-2,-,TGCGCCAGCAGCCCCCAGAATAGTCTGAGCGGCTATGGCTACACCTTC,CASSPQNSLSGYGYTF
TRBV11-2,-,TRBJ2-2,-,TGTGCCAGCAGCTTTGTGACGGACTTCACCGGGGAGCTGTTTTTT,CASSFVTDFTGELFF
TRBV5-6,-,TRBJ2-5,-,TGTGCCAGCAGCTTCTGGAGGCATCAGACCCAGTACTTC,CASSFWRHQTQYF
TRBV30,-,TRBJ1-1,-,TGTGCCTGGAGTGTGCAGGGGAACACTGAAGCTTTCTTT,CAWSVQGNTEAFF
TRBV7-7,-,TRBJ2-7,TRBD1,TGTGCCAGCAGCTCGGACAGGGGCTACGAGCAGTACTTC,CASSSDRGYEQYF
TRBV6-5,-,TRBJ2-2,TRBD1,TGTGCCAGCAGTTACCAGACAGGGCCCGGGGAGCTGTTTTTT,CASSYQTGPGELFF
TRBV6-4,-,TRBJ2-3,-,TGTGCCAGCAGTGAGGGGGGGGGCGGAGATACGCAGTATTTT,CASSEGGGGDTQYF
TRBV27,-,TRBJ2-1,-,TGTGCCAGCAAAGACAGGCTCTACAATGAGCAGTTCTTC,CASKDRLYNEQFF
TRBV7-2,-,TRBJ1-6,-,TGTGCCAGCACCGCCGACGGACGGGAGAATTCACCCCTCCACTTT,CASTADGRENSPLHF
TRBV10-1,-,TRBJ1-5,-,TGCGCCCGCAAACCGCACAGGGAGGGCACGAGCAATCAGCCCCAGCATTTT,CARKPHREGTSNQPQHF
TRBV11-3,-,TRBJ2-5,-,TGTGCCAGCAGCTTAGGTCCGGGGATGGAGACCCAGTACTTC,CASSLGPGMETQYF
TRBV6-5,-,TRBJ2-3,-,TGTGCCAGCAGTTACCGGGACACAGATACGCAGTATTTT,CASSYRDTDTQYF
TRBV11-1,-,TRBJ2-2,TRBD2,TGTGCCAGCAGCTTAGAGGTGCGGGGGGCCAGCACCGGGGAGCTGTTTTTT,CASSLEVRGASTGELFF
TRBV27,once,TRBJ2-3,TRBD2,TGTGCCAGCAGTTTATGGACTAGCGGTACAGATACGCAGTATTTT,CASSLWTSGTDTQYF
TRBV7-2,-,TRBJ1-1,-,TGTGCCAGCAGCCCGGACGGGGGGAGGAACACTGAAGCTTTCTTT,CASSPDGGRNTEAFF
TRBV7-2,-,TRBJ1-2,-,TGTGCCAGCAGCTTAGACTCACTGGGCTACACCTTC,CASSLDSLGYTF
TRBV2,-,TRBJ1-6,TRBD1,TGTGCCAGCAGACGGGACAGACGCTCCTATAATTCACCCCTCCACTTT,CASRRDRRSYNSPLHF
TRBV5-4,-,TRBJ1-4,-,TGTGCCACCCGGGGGGGGGCACGGTCAAAACTGTTTTTT,CATRGGARSKLFF
TRBV7-2,-,TRBJ2-1,TRBD2,TGTGCCAGCAGTTCGGGACTAGCGGGGGGAAGGTCTAGGTCCGATGAGCAGTTCTTC,CASSSGLAGGRSRSDEQFF
TRBV4-1,-,TRBJ2-7,TRBD1,TGCGCCAGCAGCGGCAGGACAGGGGGCGTTCTCTACGAGCAGTACTTC,CASSGRTGGVLYEQYF
TRBV7-9,-,TRBJ2-4,-,TGTGCCAGCAGCTTAACAGGGCTTAAAAACATTCAGTACTTC,CASSLTGLKNIQYF
TRBV7-2,-,TRBJ1-6,TRBD1,TGTGCCAGCAGCTTGGGACAGGGGGACGGTTCACCCCTCCACTTT,CASSLGQGDGSPLHF
TRBV5-6,-,TRBJ2-7,-,TGTGCCAGCAGTCAGGGTTACGAGCAGTACTTC,CASSQGYEQYF
TRBV6-1,-,TRBJ1-2,-,TGTGCCAGCACCTTAGTTAACTATGGCTACACCTTC,CASTLVNYGYTF
TRBV15,-,TRBJ1-1,-,TGTGCCACCAGCAGAGAGTGGGGGGGCGGAGGTTCTACTGAAGCTTTCTTT,CATSREWGGGGSTEAFF
TRBV5-6,-,TRBJ2-5,-,TGTGCCAGCAGCCGAACAGGAGAGACCCAGTACTTC,CASSRTGETQYF
TRBV15,-,TRBJ2-7,TRBD2,TGTGCCACCAGCAGTGATATAGCGGGGAGGCCTCGCGAGCAGTACTTC,CATSSDIAGRPREQYF
TRBV6-5,few,TRBJ2-7,-,TGTGCCAGCAGTTACTCACAGGCCGATAGCTCCTACGAGCAGTACTTC,CASSYSQADSSYEQYF
TRBV6-5,-,TRBJ2-7,-,TGTGCCAGCAGTTATTTTTCTAGTCCCGACTACGAGCAGTACTTC,CASSYFSSPDYEQYF
TRBV5-1,-,TRBJ1-4,-,TGCGCCAGCAGCAAATCGGGAGGCCTGACAACTAATGAAAAACTGTTTTTT,CASSKSGGLTTNEKLFF
TRBV30,-,TRBJ2-5,TRBD2,TGTGCCTGGGGACGACTAGCGGGGGGGACCCAGTACTTC,CAWGRLAGGTQYF
TRBV6-1,-,TRBJ2-7,TRBD1,TGTGCCAGCAGTGGACGGGACAGAAGTTTTTCCTACGAGCAGTACTTC,CASSGRDRSFSYEQYF
TRBV29-1,-,TRBJ1-2,-,TGCAGCGTTGGAGCTAGTGACGGCTACACCTTC,CSVGASDGYTF
TRBV5-4,-,TRBJ2-1,-,TGTGCCAGCAGCCAAACCTACAATGAGCAGTTCTTC,CASSQTYNEQFF
TRBV30,-,TRBJ2-7,TRBD1,TGTGCCTGGAGCACCGGGACAGGTACCTACGAGCAGTACTTC,CAWSTGTGTYEQYF
TRBV28,-,TRBJ2-3,TRBD2,TGTGCCAGCAGTTTGAGTAGCGGGGTAACAGATACGCAGTATTTT,CASSLSSGVTDTQYF